This TCR beta chain appears in the sequencing data of a study of cytomegalovirus exposure and HLA in healthy donors. The PCR was carried out with 60 Vbeta primers and 13 Jbeta primers. Clones were sequenced by immunoSEQ multiplex PCR, and TCRdb holds only the in-frame ones, with some missing. The table has some 120,000 clones, around 80% seen once. The CDR3 loop spans 16 amino acids. The germline V gene encodes CDR1 GTSNPN and CDR2 SVGIG (reference sequence). V lost 4 bases and J lost 2; bases outside the gene matches: 10. V gene TRBV30 combines with J gene TRBJ2-1; 8 nucleotides align to TRBD1. Source material: PBMCs. The TCR sequence derives from a man younger than 30 in good health and CMV-seronegative. The CDR3 here is CAWNGGQATTYNEQFF. The CDR3 DNA reads as TGTGCCTGGAATGGGGGACAGGCGACAACCTACAATGAGCAGTTCTTC.